Described below is a single T cell receptor (beta chain) sequence and its context. The antigen is undetermined. This sample is drawn from a study of radiotherapy plus CTLA-4 blockade in lung cancer. Study as a whole: Objective response rate was roughly 19%; disease control rate, 25% to 35%. Study results and limitations: After radiotherapy and ipilimumab, tumor-derived clones expanded in peripheral blood.

Germline V gene lookup returns CDR1 ENHRY and CDR2 SYGVKD. The CDR3 runs to 13 residues. Deletions cut 3 bases from V and 4 bases from J, with 8 bases between. The repertoire was sequenced with immunoSEQ multiplex PCR; TCRdb's copy has only in-frame clones and lacks some. The table includes under 20,000 clones, 86% detected once. V usage is TRBV10-3 and J usage is TRBJ2-3; D may be TRBD1 (6 bases). This receptor was obtained from a human donor with non-small cell lung cancer whose response to radiotherapy plus ipilimumab could not be evaluated. The material sequenced was peripheral blood, taken from a patient treated with radiotherapy plus ipilimumab. CDR3 DNA: TGTGCCATCAGTGAACAGGGTTCAGATACGCAGTATTTT. Its protein is CAISEQGSDTQYF.